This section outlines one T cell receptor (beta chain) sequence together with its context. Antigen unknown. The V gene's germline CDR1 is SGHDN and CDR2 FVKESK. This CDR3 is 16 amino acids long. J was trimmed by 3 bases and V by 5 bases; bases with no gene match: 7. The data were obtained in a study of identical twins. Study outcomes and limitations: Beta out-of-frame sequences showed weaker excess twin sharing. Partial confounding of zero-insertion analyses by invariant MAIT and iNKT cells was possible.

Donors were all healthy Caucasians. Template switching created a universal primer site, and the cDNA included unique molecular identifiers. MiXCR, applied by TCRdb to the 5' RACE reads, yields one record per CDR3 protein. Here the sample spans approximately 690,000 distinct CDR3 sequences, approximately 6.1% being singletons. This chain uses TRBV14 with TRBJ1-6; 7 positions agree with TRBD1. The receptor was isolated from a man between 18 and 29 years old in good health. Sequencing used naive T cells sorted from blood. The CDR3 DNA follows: TGTGCCAGCAGCGCTCAGGGGGAAGGCTATAATTCACCCCTCCACTTT. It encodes CASSAQGEGYNSPLHF.